This entry lists 20 T cell receptor beta chains sequenced from one sample in a study of glioma-infiltrating T cells. Using RNA template, CDR3s of TCR alpha and beta were amplified with iRepertoire arm-PCR. From the multiplex PCR reads, TCRdb called clonotypes with MiXCR, one entry per CDR3 protein. The sample includes under 150,000 distinct CDR3 sequences, about 25% of them seen just once. Sequencing was performed on glioma tissue, nonneoplastic brain tissue, or PBMCs (not recorded which). These receptors came from a human donor with low-grade glioma or glioblastoma, undergoing nonglioma brain surgery, or in good health (not recorded which).

The chain combines TRBV28 with TRBJ2-3; D gene ambiguous. The CDR3 loop spans 16 amino acids. Trimming stripped 5 bases from V and 7 bases from J, with 22 bases between. Germline CDR1 reads MDHEN; CDR2 reads SYDVKM. In DNA, the CDR3 is TGTGCCAGCAGTACCACGGCCCCCGGAGACACCTATACGCAGTATTTT. Encoded protein: CASSTTAPGDTYTQYF.

In its sample, this clonotype was seen once. The chain employs TRBV5-1 and TRBJ2-1, with D possibly TRBD2 on 5 matching bases. The germline V gene encodes CDR1 SGHRS and CDR2 YFSETQ. The CDR3 sequence is 14 residues long. V lost 1 base and J 4 bases, leaving 9 bases between the germline ends. CDR3 in amino acids: CASSLNRGYNEQFF. Written as DNA, the CDR3 is TGCGCCAGCAGCTTGAACCGAGGGTACAATGAGCAGTTCTTC.

The V call is TRBV27, the J call TRBJ2-3; D is possibly TRBD1 or TRBD2 (6 bases each). Germline V lookup: CDR1 MNHEY, CDR2 SMNVEV (reference sequence). Trimming shortened V by 10 bases and J by 4 bases, and 18 bases separated the two germline ends. This CDR3 spans 14 amino acids. As DNA, the CDR3 is TGTGCCACCTCGCCCTTAAGGGGGGCAGATACGCAGTATTTT. It encodes CATSPLRGADTQYF.

This clonotype was recorded at least ten times. V and J are TRBV27 and TRBJ2-4; a weak D match, TRBD2 (6 bases). V lost 5 bases, J lost 0 bases, and 17 bases lay in between. The CDR3 is 17 amino acids. Germline V lookup: CDR1 MNHEY, CDR2 SMNVEV (reference sequence). The CDR3 here is CASSPPPGVKAKNIQYF. CDR3 in DNA: TGTGCCAGCAGTCCCCCCCCGGGAGTGAAAGCCAAAAACATTCAGTACTTC.

The chain recombines TRBV6-6 with TRBJ1-3; 7 bases map to TRBD1. The germline gives CDR1 MNHNY, CDR2 SVGAGI (reference sequence). The CDR3 totals 15 residues. The V segment lost 6 bases and the J segment 3 bases; nucleotides outside the gene matches: 8. The CDR3 DNA sequence: TGTGCCAGCAGCTCTAGAGGGGGCGATGGAAACACCATATATTTT. Translated: CASSSRGGDGNTIYF.

This clonotype is termed medium-sized. This chain joins TRBV20-1 and TRBJ2-7; D may be TRBD1 (6 bases). V was trimmed by 4 bases and J by 7 bases, leaving 17 bases between them. This CDR3 has 13 residues. Germline CDR1 and CDR2: DFQATT and SNEGSKA (reference sequence). The CDR3 DNA reads TGCAGTGCTATTATACAGGGAGATGGGGAGCAGTACGTC. Translating it yields CSAIIQGDGEQYV.

A word on this clonotype: Possible read error: a much larger clone is one base away. The CDR3 here is CASSEGYRQQKFF. The DNA of the CDR3 is TGTGCCAGCAGTGAAGGCTACAGGCAACAGAAGTTCTTC. The chain joins TRBV6-1 to TRBJ2-1, with D maybe TRBD1 (5 bases). The length of the CDR3 is 13 residues. The germline V and J ends were trimmed by 1 base and 14 bases, with 15 bases remaining between them. Germline V gene sequence: CDR1 MNHNS, CDR2 SASEGT.

The gene calls are TRBV7-9 and TRBJ1-5; 9 bases map to TRBD1. J was trimmed by 4 bases and V by 8 bases; bases with no gene match: 3. CDR1 is SEHNR, CDR2 FQNEAQ, per germline (reference sequence). This CDR3 is 13 amino acids long. CDR3 residues: CASLGTGNQPQHF. Here the CDR3 DNA reads TGTGCCAGCTTAGGGACAGGGAATCAGCCCCAGCATTTT.

The rearrangement uses TRBV11-2 and TRBJ1-5; unclear D gene. This CDR3 has 14 residues. V was cut by 2 bases and J by 7 bases, with 12 bases left in between. Germline loops: CDR1 SGHAT, CDR2 FQNNGV. The CDR3, as DNA: TGTGCCAGCAGCTTAACATCGACGGGCCAGCCCCAGCATTTT. Translated: CASSLTSTGQPQHF.

Here the CDR3 DNA reads TGTGCCAGTAGTATTCCCCAGTCGCATTCTAACTATGGCTACACCTTC. Translation gives CASSIPQSHSNYGYTF. The chain is built from TRBV19 and TRBJ1-2; D is unresolved. V lost 3 bases to trimming and J lost 0 bases, with 14 bases between them. Germline V gene lookup returns CDR1 LNHDA and CDR2 SQIVND (reference sequence). The CDR3 consists of 16 residues.

About this clonotype itself: A much larger clone is a single base away; this may be a read error. The chain is built from TRBV7-2 and TRBJ2-5, with a possible D match to TRBD2 (6 bases). This CDR3 contains 17 residues. Germline values: CDR1 SGHTA, CDR2 FQGNSA. The CDR3 is CASSLGRGAGTQESQYF. In nucleotides, the CDR3 is TGTGCCAGCAGCTTAGGGAGGGGTGCTGGGACCCAAGAGTCCCAGTACTTC.

This clonotype was seen at least ten times. The chain links TRBV7-2 to TRBJ2-1; 9 positions match TRBD2. This CDR3 comprises 15 residues. Germline CDR1 reads SGHTA; CDR2 reads FQGNSA. The ends lost 4 bases at V and 6 bases at J; junction bases unmatched: 7. The CDR3 is CASSSRTSVFNEQFF. As DNA, the CDR3 is TGTGCCAGCAGCTCCAGGACTAGCGTGTTCAATGAGCAGTTCTTC. Together with reference TRBV7-2 and TRBJ2-1, the CDR3 gives the full variable domain: GAGVSQSPSNKVTEKGKDVELRCDPISGHTALYWYRQSLGQGLEFLIYFQGNSAPDKSGLPSDRFSAERTGGSVSTLTIQRTQQEDSAVYLCASSSRTSVFNEQFFGPGTRLTVL.

With respect to this clonotype: Given a much more abundant clone one base away, this may be a read error. The chain is built from TRBV6-1 and TRBJ2-5; 9 bases match TRBD2. CDR1 and CDR2 from the germline V gene are MNHNS and SASEGT. CDR3 length: 13 residues. For the CDR3, the DNA is TGTGTCACAGGACTAGCGTCTAAAGAGACCCAGTACTTC. Translating it yields CVTGLASKETQYF.

Ten or more counts support this clonotype. This chain connects TRBV28 to TRBJ2-1; D perhaps matches TRBD2 (7 bases). Deletions cut 3 bases from V and 4 bases from J, with 16 bases between. Germline V gives CDR1 MDHEN, CDR2 SYDVKM. This CDR3 is 16 amino acids long. CDR3 nucleotides: TGTGCCAGCAGTTTGCCCCAGGGGAGGGGTTACAATGAGCAGTTCTTC. This sequence encodes CASSLPQGRGYNEQFF.

This clonotype was detected many times. The chain recombines TRBV6-2 or TRBV6-3 with TRBJ2-1, with 7 bases that match TRBD2. The CDR3 is 15 residues long. V lost 2 bases to trimming and J lost 6 bases; unmatched junction nucleotides: 7. The germline CDR1 and CDR2 sequences are MNHEY and SVGEGT. The CDR3 DNA reads TGTGCCAGCAGTTACGCGATGCCGGGGGGCAATGAGCAGTTCTTC. Residues: CASSYAMPGGNEQFF.

This clonotype occurred many times. This chain uses TRBV28 with TRBJ1-1; no clear D. Trimming removed 6 bases at V and 4 bases at J, with 18 bases between. Germline V CDR1 and CDR2: MDHEN, SYDVKM. The CDR3 covers 15 residues. CDR3 DNA: TGTGCCAGCAGCCCGTTCGGCCCCCCGGGCACTGAAGCTTTCTTT. It is translated as CASSPFGPPGTEAFF.

The chain couples TRBV7-2 to TRBJ2-3; 11 nucleotides agree with TRBD2. The CDR3 extends over 17 amino acids. V was pared by 4 bases and J by 4 bases, with 10 bases of the junction left unmatched. In germline, CDR1 is SGHTA, CDR2 FQGNSA. The CDR3, as DNA: TGTGCCAGCAGCTCATTCATAGCGGGGGGGGTCCCAGATACGCAGTATTTT. Protein: CASSSFIAGGVPDTQYF.

This clonotype was counted at least ten times. V and J are TRBV27 and TRBJ1-2; possible D gene TRBD1, 6 bases. CDR3 length: 13 amino acids. Germline-derived CDR1 and CDR2 are MNHEY and SMNVEV (reference sequence). The V end was cut by 5 bases, the J end by 8 bases, with 15 bases between. The CDR3, as DNA: TGTGCCAGCAGTCCAAGGACAGTGCAGGGCTACACCTTC. This codes for CASSPRTVQGYTF.

Note on this clonotype: Germline is not matched at one junction end, which may reflect a read error. This sequence joins TRBV7-3 and TRBJ2-1; tentatively, D is TRBD2 (6 bases). Looked up from germline, CDR1 is SGHTA and CDR2 is FQGTGA. This CDR3 is built from 14 residues. CDR3 protein: CASSITGLNNEQFF. As DNA, the CDR3 is TGTGCCAGCAGCATAACGGGACTCAACAATGAGCAGTTCTTC.

This clonotype was seen ten or more times. V is TRBV6-1 and J is TRBJ2-3; 8 bases align to TRBD1. The CDR3 runs 15 residues. The ends lost 6 bases at V and 1 base at J; junction bases unmatched: 6. CDR1 MNHNS and CDR2 SASEGT come from the germline V gene. The CDR3 nucleotides are TGTGCCAGCAGAGAACCGGGACAGGGCACAGATACGCAGTATTTT. Its protein is CASREPGQGTDTQYF.